This T cell receptor (beta chain) was recorded in a study of CD4+ T cells in melanoma. General study results and limits: A reported correlation linked neoantigen-specific CD4+ T cells to CD8+, macrophage and B cell function. Reportedly, melanoma neoantigen-specific CD4+ T cells showed varied differentiation states.

Here immunoSEQ multiplex PCR was the method, and the copy in TCRdb shows in-frame clones only, minus some. In the table there are some 21,000 clones, over 70% of which are singletons. CDR1 is SGHDT, CDR2 YYEEEE, per germline. The V end was cut by 4 bases, the J end by 8 bases, with 16 bases between. CDR3 length: 15 residues. In regard to this clone: Its cognate antigen is unknown.

The chain has TRBV5-6 and TRBJ1-6; D not certain. The sequenced sample consisted of cells from a culture (not recorded whether cultured in vitro). The TCR originated in a human donor with melanoma. CDR3 bases: TGTGCCAGCAGCCTCCGGGGAGGGAGAGATTCACCCCTCCACTTT. This translates into CASSLRGGRDSPLHF. Full variable domain (outside the CDR3, taken from reference TRBV5-6 and TRBJ1-6): DAGVTQSPTHLIKTRGQQVTLRCSPKSGHDTVSWYQQALGQGPQFIFQYYEEEERQRGNFPDRFSGHQFPNYSSELNVNALLLGDSALYLCASSLRGGRDSPLHFGNGTRLTVT.